The TCR beta chain under discussion was sequenced for a study of CD8+ T cells in alopecia areata. Sequencing relied on a cDNA template that was reverse transcribed from extracted RNA. TCRdb's copy holds only in-frame clones and misses some; the assay was immunoSEQ multiplex PCR. This sample yields under 70,000 clones, of which 90% to 97% are seen a single time; about a quarter belongs to the top ten. Starting from PBMCs, sorting isolated CD4+ and CD8+ T cells. Trimming took off 0 bases at V and 4 bases at J, with 10 bases between the two ends. Germline V lookup: CDR1 LGHNA, CDR2 YSLEER. The CDR3 is made up of 15 amino acids.

The genes are TRBV4-3 and TRBJ2-1; D gene unclear. The specimen was CD8+ T cells sorted from blood, collected at week 0. The receptor comes from a human donor with alopecia areata. The CDR3 reads CASSQDSSPYNEQFF. CDR3 nucleotides: TGCGCCAGCAGCCAAGATTCATCACCATACAATGAGCAGTTCTTC.